A single T cell receptor (beta chain) is shown here with its context. This clone occurred many times. Its antigen is currently not known. Qualities for individual bases were not recorded, and no much larger clone is one base off. This sample stems from a study of cytomegalovirus exposure and HLA in healthy donors (dated by TCRdb to about 2017). Broadly, across the study: According to a later analysis, the roughly 130 validation repertoires were produced on the same platform as the approximately 620 repertoires of the first cohort. The aim of the study was to test whether cataloging public T cell receptors could identify signatures of past pathogen exposure. In addition to the first cohort of 650 to 800 subjects, a separate validation cohort of under 150 different subjects was used. High-throughput TCR immunosequencing, statistical association of individual TCRs with disease status, and machine learning were combined to predict cytomegalovirus infection status. Paper-wide results and their limitations: A later analysis had no HLA typing for the validation cohort, so co-occurrence there was scored across all 110 or so repertoires. The study gave a list of around 170 TCR beta chains associated with cytomegalovirus. Subsequent analysis determined that TCRs grouped into clusters in the first cohort also showed a tendency toward co-occurrence across the roughly 120 validation repertoires, and approximately 93% of cluster scores exceeded 0. Cytomegalovirus status was reported to be diagnosed by the classifier with high specificity and sensitivity in both the original and validation cohorts. It was suggested by the authors that the approach could potentially be generalized to other disease states and immunological phenotypes. While some public TCRs were present in many individuals, most TCR sequences turned up only very rarely across donors. Three of the identified cytomegalovirus-associated TCR beta chains were confirmed in vitro to be specific for cytomegalovirus antigens.

Donors formed part of the validation cohort, which comprised 120 or so subjects and was distinct from the first cohort of over 500 subjects. Library prep was done by the immunoSEQ multiplex PCR assay. On the authors' methods: To diagnose cytomegalovirus status from the catalog of TCR beta chain sequences, a statistical classification framework was built. TCRdb retrieved this table from immuneACCESS and kept in-frame rearrangements only. Not all clones are present; in checked studies, unresolved V genes account for under half, and no reason is known for the remainder. V and J calls and clone size follow that table, whereas D and trimming were derived from the DNA. Across this sample there are about 240,000 clones, with around 87% seen only once. The ten largest clones represent 0.95% to 1.5% of the sample. Inclusive of the bounding cysteine and phenylalanine, the CDR3 is 12 residues long. Here the CDR3 DNA is all that survives: 36 bases in frame from base 1. From V the trimming removes 7 bases and from J it removes 2 bases, while the gene matches leave 2 bases of the junction unaccounted for. Reading the germline V gene gives CDR1 SNHLY and CDR2 FYNNEI.

The receptor chain draws on TRBV2 and TRBJ2-7; TRBD2 fits 7 bases in the junction. Source material: PBMCs. The TCR comes from a young woman in good health and CMV-seropositive. The DNA sequence is given as TGTGCCAGCAAGAGCGGGGCCTACGAGCAGTACTTC. This codes for CASKSGAYEQYF.